The next 32 T cell receptor beta chains were all read from a single sample in a study of human T cells and chemical hapten exposure. MiXCR was run by TCRdb on the RACE reads, yielding one entry per CDR3 protein. The sample yields hundreds of thousands of distinct CDR3 sequences, over 6% seen once. Time point defined: patch test 2, 6 weeks after DPC sensitization. Specified treatment: therapeutic diphenylcyclopropenone sensitization with weekly scalp DPC. The material was whole blood, obtained in connection with sensitization to the hapten diphenylcyclopropenone (DPC). These receptor sequences come from a woman younger than 30 with alopecia areata. Some clones in this sample may be carry-over from other donors' samples.

This clonotype showed up just a few times. The genes are TRBV4-1 and TRBJ2-3, with D possibly matching TRBD2 (7 bases). The germline gives CDR1 MGHRA, CDR2 YSYEKL. This CDR3 is 18 amino acids long. V lost 6 bases, J lost 1 base, and 23 bases lay in between. CDR3 in amino acids: CASRSIRLGRGRTDTQYF. The CDR3 nucleotides read TGCGCCAGCAGGTCAATCCGCCTGGGGCGGGGGCGCACAGATACGCAGTATTTT.

This clonotype was counted at least ten times. This rearrangement joins TRBV28 to TRBJ1-4; D perhaps matches TRBD1 (5 bases). The CDR3 consists of 13 residues. V lost 11 bases and J lost 10, with 20 bases in between. The germline CDR1 and CDR2 sequences are MDHEN and SYDVKM. The CDR3 nucleotides are TGTGCCCACAGTTTAAGAGGGGTCGGAAAACTGTTTTTT. Translating it yields CAHSLRGVGKLFF.

In its sample, this clonotype was seen many times. The rearrangement links TRBV7-2 to TRBJ2-5; either TRBD1 or TRBD2 may supply D (5 bases each). V lost 5 bases and J 2 bases, leaving 9 bases between the germline ends. This CDR3 contains 13 residues. Germline CDR1 and CDR2: SGHTA and FQGNSA. The DNA of the CDR3 is TGTGCCAGCAGCCAGGGACCGCAAGAGACCCAGTACTTC. Translated: CASSQGPQETQYF. Using reference TRBV7-2 and TRBJ2-5 for the parts outside the CDR3, the full variable domain is GAGVSQSPSNKVTEKGKDVELRCDPISGHTALYWYRQSLGQGLEFLIYFQGNSAPDKSGLPSDRFSAERTGGSVSTLTIQRTQQEDSAVYLCASSQGPQETQYFGPGTRLLVL.

This clonotype was detected only a few times. The chain uses TRBV7-2 and TRBJ2-1; possibly TRBD1 for D (6 bases). The CDR3 spans 15 residues. The germline V gene encodes CDR1 SGHTA and CDR2 FQGNSA. Trimming removed 1 base from V and 4 bases from J, with 11 bases in between. The CDR3 loop is CASSLGGRIYNEQFF. The CDR3 nucleotides read TGTGCCAGCAGCTTAGGGGGGCGGATTTACAATGAGCAGTTCTTC.

This clonotype was counted many times. The chain links TRBV5-1 to TRBJ1-6; tentative D call: TRBD1 (5 bases). This CDR3 is 15 amino acids long. Trimming pared 6 bases from V and 9 bases from J, leaving 19 bases between. Looked up from germline, CDR1 is SGHRS and CDR2 is YFSETQ. CDR3: CASTVTTGGGSPLHF. CDR3 coding DNA: TGCGCCAGCACTGTCACGACCGGGGGAGGTTCACCCCTCCACTTT.

This clonotype was found a few times. V is TRBV11-2 and J is TRBJ1-1; 9 bases fit TRBD1. The CDR3 consists of 18 residues. Germline CDR1 is SGHAT and CDR2 is FQNNGV. The J segment lost 0 bases and the V segment lost 1 base, leaving 9 bases of the junction unmatched. The CDR3 DNA follows: TGTGCCAGCAGCTTAGTAGTCCCGGGACAGGGACTGAACACTGAAGCTTTCTTT. Translating gives CASSLVVPGQGLNTEAFF.

The V and J genes are TRBV4-3 and TRBJ2-7, with 9 bases identical to TRBD1. Losses at the gene ends were 0 bases for V and 7 bases for J; bases not matched to a gene: 1. This CDR3 is 13 amino acids long. Germline lookup yields CDR1 LGHNA and CDR2 YSLEER. The CDR3, as DNA: TGCGCCAGCAGCCAAGAGACAGGGGGGGAGCAGTACTTC. Residues: CASSQETGGEQYF.

This clonotype was picked up a small number of times. This chain connects TRBV7-2 to TRBJ2-1; no reliable D call. The CDR3 runs to 13 residues. Germline-derived CDR1 and CDR2 are SGHTA and FQGNSA. With 2 bases removed from V and 7 bases from J, the gap between germline ends came to 9 bases. In DNA form, the CDR3 reads TGTGCCAGCAGCTTAACGGCCTGGAATGAGCAGTTCTTC. This encodes CASSLTAWNEQFF. Based on the CDR3 plus reference TRBV7-2 and TRBJ2-1, the full variable domain is GAGVSQSPSNKVTEKGKDVELRCDPISGHTALYWYRQSLGQGLEFLIYFQGNSAPDKSGLPSDRFSAERTGGSVSTLTIQRTQQEDSAVYLCASSLTAWNEQFFGPGTRLTVL.

This clonotype was detected ten times or more. The rearrangement uses TRBV27 and TRBJ1-3, with unresolved D. The germline CDR1 and CDR2 sequences are MNHEY and SMNVEV (reference sequence). V lost 3 bases, J lost 8 bases, and 11 bases lay in between. The CDR3 contains 13 residues. The CDR3 DNA reads TGTGCCAGCAGTTTCATCGAGGGCGACACCATATATTTT. This sequence encodes CASSFIEGDTIYF.

The table lists this clonotype with many counts. The V gene is TRBV6-2 or TRBV6-3, the J gene TRBJ1-5, with D maybe TRBD1 (5 bases). The V end was cut by 2 bases, the J end by 1 base, with 9 bases between. This CDR3 comprises 15 residues. Per germline, CDR1 MNHEY and CDR2 SVGEGT. CDR3 sequence (DNA): TGTGCCAGCAGTTACATGGGGGGAAGCAATCAGCCCCAGCATTTT. This codes for CASSYMGGSNQPQHF.

This clonotype was observed a handful of times. The V call is TRBV10-3, the J call TRBJ1-6; 8 nucleotides match TRBD1. The CDR3 totals 15 residues. V lost 11 bases to trimming and J lost 7 bases; unmatched junction nucleotides: 13. In germline, CDR1 is ENHRY, CDR2 SYGVKD. The DNA of the CDR3 is TGTGCCGTTTATGGCCAGGGGGCATCGAATTCACCCCTCCACTTT. This sequence encodes CAVYGQGASNSPLHF.

This clonotype was detected ten times or more. This chain links TRBV5-4 with TRBJ1-3; tentatively, D is TRBD1 (5 bases). This CDR3 spans 14 amino acids. Germline V gene sequence: CDR1 SGHNT, CDR2 YYREEE (reference sequence). The CDR3 region is CASTREGRRNTIYF. The DNA of the CDR3 is TGTGCGTCCACAAGGGAGGGGCGCAGAAACACCATATATTTT.

The rearrangement joins TRBV7-8 to TRBJ2-3; D is possibly TRBD2 (5 bases). Germline V CDR1 and CDR2: SGHVS, FQNEAQ. Trimming pared 1 base from V and 2 bases from J, leaving 13 bases between. This CDR3 has 16 residues. CDR3 residues: CASSLVLSGTTDTQYF. In DNA form, the CDR3 reads TGTGCCAGCAGCTTAGTCCTAAGCGGCACCACAGATACGCAGTATTTT.

In its sample, this clonotype was seen many times. The V call is TRBV7-2, the J call TRBJ2-1, with D tentatively TRBD1 (6 bases). V was pared by 0 bases and J by 9 bases, with 15 bases between. Germline V lookup: CDR1 SGHTA, CDR2 FQGNSA. CDR3 size: 15 residues. CDR3 DNA: TGTGCCAGCAGCTTAGCGGGGGCAGGGTTGGGTGAGCAGTTCTTC. Protein sequence: CASSLAGAGLGEQFF.

The chain links TRBV6-2 or TRBV6-3 to TRBJ2-7, with TRBD1 matching over 8 bases. CDR1 and CDR2 (germline): MNHEY, SVGEGT. The CDR3 runs to 16 residues. J gave up 2 bases and V 5 bases, and 11 bases lay outside the gene matches. CDR3 DNA sequence: TGTGCCAGCAGTCCCACAGCCCGGACAGGGACCTACGAGCAGTACTTC. This codes for CASSPTARTGTYEQYF.

Only a few counts were recorded for this clonotype. This chain connects TRBV4-2 to TRBJ1-3; D gene unclear. The germline V gene has CDR1 LGHNA and CDR2 YNFKEQ. Trimming took 0 bases from V and 0 from J, leaving 3 bases between them. The CDR3 has 14 residues. CDR3 nucleotide sequence: TGTGCCAGCAGCCAAGATCTCTCTGGAAACACCATATATTTT. This sequence encodes CASSQDLSGNTIYF.

This clonotype was seen a handful of times. This chain joins TRBV6-1 and TRBJ2-5; the D call may be TRBD1 or TRBD2 (5 bases each). Germline lookup yields CDR1 MNHNS and CDR2 SASEGT. V was trimmed by 2 bases and J by 2 bases, leaving 6 bases between them. The CDR3 covers 13 residues. The CDR3 here is CASSEWGQETQYF. The CDR3 nucleotides read TGTGCCAGCAGTGAATGGGGGCAAGAGACCCAGTACTTC.

This clonotype was seen repeatedly, ten times or more. The V gene is TRBV6-5, the J gene TRBJ1-2, with D possibly matching TRBD1 (6 bases). CDR3 length: 14 amino acids. Germline loops: CDR1 MNHEY, CDR2 SVGAGI. V was cut by 2 bases and J by 4 bases, with 11 bases left in between. The CDR3 DNA is TGTGCCAGCAGTTACGACGGACAGACCTATGGCTACACCTTC. Translation gives CASSYDGQTYGYTF.

V usage is TRBV3-1 and J usage is TRBJ1-1; D is undetermined. Per germline, CDR1 LGHDT and CDR2 YNNKEL (reference sequence). The CDR3 contains 14 residues. V was pared by 0 bases and J by 4 bases, with 9 bases between. In nucleotides, the CDR3 is TGTGCCAGCAGCCAAGATACTCACGGCACTGAAGCTTTCTTT. The encoded protein is CASSQDTHGTEAFF.

This clonotype was detected a few times. The V gene is TRBV29-1, the J gene TRBJ1-6; 7 nucleotides agree with TRBD1. Trimming cost V 5 bases and J 5 bases; bases outside gene matches: 6. Germline CDR1 reads SQVTM; CDR2 reads ANQGSEA. This CDR3 comprises 14 residues. The CDR3 sequence: CSVSTGSNNSPLHF. CDR3 DNA: TGCAGCGTTTCGACAGGGAGTAATAATTCACCCCTCCACTTT.

In this sample, this clonotype turned up many times. The gene calls are TRBV15 and TRBJ1-1, with a possible D match to TRBD1 (6 bases). Germline V gene sequence: CDR1 LNHNV, CDR2 YYDKDF (reference sequence). Trimming removed 5 bases from V and 5 bases from J, with 15 bases in between. The CDR3 totals 14 residues. The CDR3 DNA follows: TGTGCCACCAGCGGTCCGGCCCAGGGGACTGAAGCTTTCTTT. Amino acids: CATSGPAQGTEAFF. The full variable domain, in which reference TRBV15 and TRBJ1-1 provide the parts outside the CDR3, is DAMVIQNPRYQVTQFGKPVTLSCSQTLNHNVMYWYQQKSSQAPKLLFHYYDKDFNNEADTPDNFQSRRPNTSFCFLDIRSPGLGDTAMYLCATSGPAQGTEAFFGQGTRLTVV.

This clonotype has ten or more counts. The chain carries TRBV29-1 and TRBJ1-1; D remains ambiguous. V was clipped by 5 bases and J by 0 bases, with 10 bases between them. The CDR3 sequence is 13 residues long. Germline CDR1 reads SQVTM; CDR2 reads ANQGSEA. This CDR3 reads CSVHQFMNTEAFF. CDR3 bases: TGCAGCGTTCATCAGTTCATGAACACTGAAGCTTTCTTT.

This clonotype occurred many times. The gene calls are TRBV2 and TRBJ2-1; D unclear. Germline V gene data show CDR1 as SNHLY and CDR2 as FYNNEI. The V end was cut by 7 bases, the J end by 7 bases, with 8 bases between. This CDR3 is built from 11 residues. The DNA for the CDR3 is TGTGCCAGCATGTCAGGAAATGAGCAGTTCTTC. Its protein is CASMSGNEQFF. Drawing the rest from reference TRBV2 and TRBJ2-1, the complete variable domain is EPEVTQTPSHQVTQMGQEVILRCVPISNHLYFYWYRQILGQKVEFLVSFYNNEISEKSEIFDDQFSVERPDGSNFTLKIRSTKLEDSAMYFCASMSGNEQFFGPGTRLTVL.

At least ten counts were recorded for this clonotype. The gene calls are TRBV28 and TRBJ1-1; 7 nucleotides agree with TRBD1. CDR1 and CDR2 from the germline V gene are MDHEN and SYDVKM. The J segment lost 2 bases and the V segment lost 6 bases, leaving 9 bases of the junction unmatched. The CDR3 has 15 residues. CDR3 residues: CASSSFGTANTEAFF. In nucleotides, the CDR3 is TGTGCCAGCAGCAGCTTCGGGACAGCTAACACTGAAGCTTTCTTT.

This clonotype was detected only a few times. The chain links TRBV11-1 to TRBJ2-3; TRBD1 agrees at 8 bases. With V trimmed by 8 bases and J by 4 bases, 8 bases remained unmatched. Germline lookup yields CDR1 SGHAT and CDR2 FQDESV (reference sequence). This CDR3 comprises 14 residues. This chain's CDR3 is CASRRDRNPDTQYF. The CDR3 DNA reads TGTGCCAGCCGCCGGGACAGGAACCCAGATACGCAGTATTTT.

This chain links TRBV11-1 with TRBJ2-3; the match to TRBD2 covers 9 bases. V shed 6 bases, J shed 1 base, and the junction held 5 bases outside the gene matches. Germline V gene sequence: CDR1 SGHAT, CDR2 FQDESV (reference sequence). This CDR3 region has 15 residues. CDR3 amino acids: CASRNRLAGTDTQYF. CDR3 bases: TGTGCCAGCAGAAACAGACTAGCGGGCACAGATACGCAGTATTTT.

This clonotype has ten or more counts. The genes are TRBV6-2 or TRBV6-3 and TRBJ2-1; D unclear. In germline, CDR1 is MNHEY, CDR2 SVGEGT. The CDR3 loop spans 15 amino acids. Trimming stripped 4 bases from V and 4 bases from J, with 14 bases between. The CDR3 protein is CASSSPRTAYNEQFF. In nucleotides, the CDR3 is TGTGCCAGCAGTTCCCCCCGGACCGCTTACAATGAGCAGTTCTTC.

This clonotype occurred many times. This chain connects TRBV5-8 to TRBJ1-2; 7 bases fit TRBD1. The V gene's germline CDR1 is SGHTS and CDR2 YDEGEE. Trimming took 4 bases from V and 6 from J; bases not matched to a gene: 9. The length of the CDR3 is 14 residues. CDR3 coding DNA: TGTGCCAGCAGCCTACAGGGGTTTACGGATGGCTACACCTTC. Translation: CASSLQGFTDGYTF.

The table lists this clonotype with many counts. V and J are TRBV12-3 or TRBV12-4 and TRBJ2-1; TRBD1 or TRBD2 may be the D gene (5 bases each). Trimming pared 7 bases from V and 14 bases from J, leaving 21 bases between. This CDR3 has 13 residues. CDR3: CASTQGAGGAEFF. The CDR3 DNA reads TGTGCCAGCACCCAAGGCGCTGGGGGAGCGGAGTTCTTC.

In this sample, this clonotype turned up a few times. The chain has TRBV25-1 and TRBJ1-2; possible D gene TRBD1, 6 bases. The V end lost 3 bases, the J end lost 2 bases, and 16 bases lay between the germline ends. The germline CDR1 and CDR2 sequences are MGHDK and SYGVNS. The CDR3 is 16 residues long. CDR3 DNA: TGTGCCAGCAGTGACCATTGGACAGCACCCAACTATGGCTACACCTTC. Translated: CASSDHWTAPNYGYTF.

This clonotype turned up a few times. The V call is TRBV6-2 or TRBV6-3, the J call TRBJ2-5; 9 bases are shared with TRBD2. V lost 6 bases and J lost 5; bases outside the gene matches: 10. The CDR3 consists of 15 residues. Germline assignment: CDR1 MNHEY and CDR2 SVGEGT. CDR3: CASSSRRGGGETQYF. For the CDR3, the DNA is TGTGCCAGCAGCTCTCGGCGGGGGGGCGGTGAGACCCAGTACTTC.

This clonotype was counted between two and nine times. The chain recombines TRBV5-1 with TRBJ1-2, with 11 bases matching TRBD1. CDR3 size: 15 residues. Germline trimming cut 0 bases from V and 6 bases from J; bases unmatched to any gene: 4. Germline CDR1 and CDR2: SGHRS and YFSETQ. CDR3 bases: TGCGCCAGCAGCTTGGGGACAGGGGGCTACGATGGCTACACCTTC. It encodes CASSLGTGGYDGYTF. The variable domain in full, with the rest retrieved from reference TRBV5-1 and TRBJ1-2, is KAGVTQTPRYLIKTRGQQVTLSCSPISGHRSVSWYQQTPGQGLQFLFEYFSETQRNKGNFPGRFSGRQFSNSRSEMNVSTLELGDSALYLCASSLGTGGYDGYTFGSGTRLTVV.